This TCR beta chain stems from a study of T cells in Graves' hyperthyroidism and ophthalmopathy. General study results and limits: Among thyroid clonotypes expanded above 0.001, most also appeared in blood. Ophthalmopathy was model-predicted a median 6.5 months pre-onset. The authors' 13 V-J model separated ophthalmopathy from stable hyperthyroidism.

Subjects aged 18 to 65 presented with newly diagnosed hyperthyroidism of less than 2 months' duration. As regards this clonotype: Its antigen is not identified.

There were TCR beta CDR3 regions amplified from RNA transcripts. TCR CDR3 regions were first amplified by RT-PCR with HTBI primers. TCRdb reanalysed the multiplex PCR reads using MiXCR and keeps one entry per CDR3 protein. Seen here are 450,000 to 600,000 distinct CDR3 sequences, around 15% observed once, and the top ten hold over 11%. Germline CDR1 and CDR2: MGHDK and SYGVNS. The V end lost 3 bases, the J end lost 3 bases, and 14 bases lay between the germline ends. This CDR3 spans 15 amino acids. The sequenced material came from blood. The V gene is TRBV25-1, the J gene TRBJ2-5; tentatively, D is TRBD2 (5 bases). The sequence derives from a woman aged 40 to 50 with Graves' hyperthyroidism. This chain's CDR3 is CASSEPWTGKETQYF. In DNA, the CDR3 is TGTGCCAGCAGTGAGCCCTGGACGGGGAAAGAGACCCAGTACTTC.